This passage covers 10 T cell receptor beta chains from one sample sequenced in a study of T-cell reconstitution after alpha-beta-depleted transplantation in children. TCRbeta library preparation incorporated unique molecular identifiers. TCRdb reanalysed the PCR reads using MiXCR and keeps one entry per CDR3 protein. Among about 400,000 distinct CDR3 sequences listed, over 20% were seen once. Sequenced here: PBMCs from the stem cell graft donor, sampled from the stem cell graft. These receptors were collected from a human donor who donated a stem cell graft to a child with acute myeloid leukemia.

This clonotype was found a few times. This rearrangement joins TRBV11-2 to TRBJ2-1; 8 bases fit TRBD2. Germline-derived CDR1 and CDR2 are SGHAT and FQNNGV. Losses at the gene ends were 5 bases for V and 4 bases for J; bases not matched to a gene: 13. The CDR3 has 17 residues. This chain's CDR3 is CASSRTSKRELYNEQFF. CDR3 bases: TGTGCCAGCAGCAGGACTAGCAAGCGCGAGCTTTACAATGAGCAGTTCTTC.

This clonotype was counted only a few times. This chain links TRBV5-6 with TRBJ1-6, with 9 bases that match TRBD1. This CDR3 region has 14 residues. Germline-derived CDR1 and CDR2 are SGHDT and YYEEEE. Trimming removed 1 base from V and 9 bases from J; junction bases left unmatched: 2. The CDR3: CASSLWTGASPLHF. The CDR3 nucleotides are TGTGCCAGCAGCTTGTGGACAGGGGCTTCACCCCTCCACTTT.

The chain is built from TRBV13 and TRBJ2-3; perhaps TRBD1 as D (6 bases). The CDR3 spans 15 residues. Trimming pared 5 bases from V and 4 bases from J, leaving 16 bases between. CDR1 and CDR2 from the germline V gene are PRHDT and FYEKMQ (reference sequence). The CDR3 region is CASSPRDTSADTQYF. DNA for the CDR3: TGTGCCAGCAGCCCCCGGGACACCTCCGCAGATACGCAGTATTTT.

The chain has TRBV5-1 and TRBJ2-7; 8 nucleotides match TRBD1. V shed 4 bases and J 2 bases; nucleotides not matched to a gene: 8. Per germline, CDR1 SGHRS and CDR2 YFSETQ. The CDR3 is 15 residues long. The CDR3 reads CASSTSRQGTYEQYF. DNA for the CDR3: TGCGCCAGCAGCACGAGCCGACAGGGGACCTACGAGCAGTACTTC.

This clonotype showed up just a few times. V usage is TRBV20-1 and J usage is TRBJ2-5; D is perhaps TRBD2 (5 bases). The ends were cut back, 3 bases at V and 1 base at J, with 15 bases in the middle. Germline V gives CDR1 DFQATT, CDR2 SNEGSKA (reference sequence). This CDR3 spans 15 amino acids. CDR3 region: CSASTSGGLQETQYF. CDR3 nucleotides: TGCAGTGCTAGCACCAGCGGAGGCCTCCAAGAGACCCAGTACTTC.

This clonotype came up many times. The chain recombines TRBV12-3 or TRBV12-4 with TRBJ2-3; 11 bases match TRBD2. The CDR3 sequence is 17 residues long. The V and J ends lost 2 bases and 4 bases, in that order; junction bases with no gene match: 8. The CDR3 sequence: CASSLRPTSGISDTQYF. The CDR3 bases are TGTGCCAGCAGTTTAAGGCCGACTAGCGGGATTTCAGATACGCAGTATTTT.

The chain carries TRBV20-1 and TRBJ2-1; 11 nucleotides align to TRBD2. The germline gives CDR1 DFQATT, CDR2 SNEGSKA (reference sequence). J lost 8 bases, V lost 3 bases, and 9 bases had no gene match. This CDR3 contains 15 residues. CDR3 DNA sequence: TGCAGTGCTAGGGTGGCTAGCGGGAGGTTCGATGAGCAGTTCTTC. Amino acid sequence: CSARVASGRFDEQFF.

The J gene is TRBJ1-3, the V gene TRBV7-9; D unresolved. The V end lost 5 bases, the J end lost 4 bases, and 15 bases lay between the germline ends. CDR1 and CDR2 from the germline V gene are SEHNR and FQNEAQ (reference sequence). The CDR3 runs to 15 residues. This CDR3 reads CASSRRTDPGNTIYF. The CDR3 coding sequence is TGTGCCAGCAGCCGAAGGACTGACCCGGGAAACACCATATATTTT.

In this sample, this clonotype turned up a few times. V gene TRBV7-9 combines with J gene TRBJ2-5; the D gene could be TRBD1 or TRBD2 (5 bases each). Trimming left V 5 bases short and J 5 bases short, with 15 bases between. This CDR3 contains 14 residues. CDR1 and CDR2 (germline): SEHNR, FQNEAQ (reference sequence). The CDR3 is CASSPAGSGETQYF. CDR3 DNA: TGTGCCAGCAGCCCAGCAGGGAGTGGGGAGACCCAGTACTTC.

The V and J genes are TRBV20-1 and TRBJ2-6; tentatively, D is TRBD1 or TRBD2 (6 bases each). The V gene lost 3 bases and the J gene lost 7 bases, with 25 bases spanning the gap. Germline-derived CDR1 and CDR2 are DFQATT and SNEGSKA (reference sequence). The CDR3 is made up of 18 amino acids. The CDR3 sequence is CSASDVLWGAVRANVLTF. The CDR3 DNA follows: TGCAGTGCTAGCGACGTTCTGTGGGGGGCGGTCCGCGCCAACGTCCTGACTTTC.